The 10 T cell receptor beta chains below come from one sample, sequenced in a study of human versus mouse CDR3 diversity and MHC coevolution. Method: immunoSEQ multiplex PCR; TCRdb's copy keeps in-frame clones and lacks some. The repertoire holds around 77,000 clones, with roughly 92% as singletons. Sequencing was carried out using naive CD4+ T cells from blood. Subset reported: CD45RO-negative CD62L-positive naive CD4 T cells. All receptors derive from a person aged 30 to 70 in good health.

Regarding this clone: Other DNA sequences in this sample translate to the same CDR3. V and J are TRBV5-4 and TRBJ2-3; TRBD2 agrees at 13 bases. Germline CDR1 reads SGHNT; CDR2 reads YYREEE (reference sequence). V dropped 3 bases and J dropped 3; count of bases not matched to a gene: 1. The CDR3 is made up of 15 amino acids. The CDR3 DNA sequence: TGTGCCAGCAGCTGGACTAGCGGGGGAACAGATACGCAGTATTTT. Translation gives CASSWTSGGTDTQYF.

This clone was recorded a few times. The rearrangement joins TRBV19 to TRBJ1-4; TRBD1 matches at 7 bases. Germline CDR1 reads LNHDA; CDR2 reads SQIVND (reference sequence). This CDR3 comprises 16 residues. The V gene end was trimmed by 3 bases and the J gene end by 5 bases; junction bases not matched to a gene: 9. The CDR3: CASSIRKGALNEKLFF. In nucleotides, the CDR3 is TGTGCCAGTAGTATTAGAAAGGGGGCACTAAATGAAAAACTGTTTTTT.

The CDR3 region is CASSLGGATEAFF. CDR3 DNA: TGTGCCAGCAGCTTAGGAGGAGCCACTGAAGCTTTCTTT. This chain connects TRBV7-2 to TRBJ1-1; D unresolved. V gave up 1 base and J gave up 4 bases, with 7 bases separating them. Germline V gives CDR1 SGHTA, CDR2 FQGNSA. This CDR3 is 13 amino acids long.

The chain combines TRBV18 with TRBJ1-2, with D possibly matching TRBD1 (6 bases). The V gene lost 8 bases and the J gene lost 8 bases, with 18 bases spanning the gap. Per germline, CDR1 KGHSH and CDR2 LQKENI. The CDR3 has 13 residues. The CDR3 DNA follows: TGTGCCAGCCTTCCGACAGGCCAGGGGGGCTACACCTTC. It encodes CASLPTGQGGYTF.

CDR3: CASSQVGYRGETQYF. The CDR3 DNA follows: TGCGCCAGCAGCCAAGTGGGATACAGGGGAGAGACCCAGTACTTC. The rearrangement links TRBV4-1 to TRBJ2-5, with TRBD1 identical over 7 bases. The length of the CDR3 is 15 residues. Germline CDR1 and CDR2: MGHRA and YSYEKL. Trimming took 1 base from V and 4 from J; bases not matched to a gene: 6.

The rearrangement uses TRBV4-1 and TRBJ2-1; 13 bases align to TRBD2. J gave up 9 bases and V 4 bases, and 12 bases lay outside the gene matches. Germline V gene sequence: CDR1 MGHRA, CDR2 YSYEKL. This CDR3 spans 17 amino acids. CDR3 protein: CASSRVGLAGVSAEQFF. The CDR3 DNA reads TGCGCCAGCAGCCGGGTCGGACTAGCGGGAGTCAGTGCTGAGCAGTTCTTC.

The chain employs TRBV11-2 and TRBJ1-3, with 10 nucleotides matching TRBD1. With V trimmed by 5 bases and J by 0 bases, 7 bases remained unmatched. Germline lookup yields CDR1 SGHAT and CDR2 FQNNGV. The length of the CDR3 is 17 residues. The CDR3 loop reads CASSLRTGGSSGNTIYF. The CDR3 coding sequence is TGTGCCAGCAGCCTCCGGACAGGGGGGAGCTCTGGAAACACCATATATTTT.

This clone was observed a handful of times. This chain connects TRBV6-4 to TRBJ1-3; perhaps TRBD1 as D (6 bases). The CDR3 sequence is 14 residues long. V was shortened by 10 bases and J by 2 bases, with 15 bases between the two germline ends. Germline values: CDR1 MRHNA, CDR2 SNTAGT. This CDR3 reads CANRTGTPGNTIYF. CDR3 coding DNA: TGTGCCAACCGAACAGGGACCCCTGGAAACACCATATATTTT.

This clone appeared once. The genes are TRBV5-1 and TRBJ1-1; the D gene is possibly TRBD1 (5 bases). V lost 1 base to trimming and J lost 2 bases, with 6 bases between them. The germline V gene has CDR1 SGHRS and CDR2 YFSETQ. CDR3 length: 13 amino acids. The CDR3 here is CASSLQGNTEAFF. CDR3 coding DNA: TGCGCCAGCAGCTTGCAGGGAAACACTGAAGCTTTCTTT.

The CDR3 sequence: CASSITSSGFYNEQFF. The CDR3, as DNA: TGTGCCAGTAGTATTACCTCTAGCGGGTTTTACAATGAGCAGTTCTTC. The chain joins TRBV19 to TRBJ2-1; 8 nucleotides align to TRBD2. V gave up 3 bases and J gave up 4 bases; unmatched junction bases: 8. This CDR3 is 16 amino acids long. CDR1 is LNHDA, CDR2 SQIVND, per germline (reference sequence).